These 12 T cell receptor beta chains were sequenced from one sample in a study of shared clonotypes between healthy human individuals (dated by TCRdb to about 2020). Library generation was performed with the immunoSEQ multiplex PCR assay. As stored in TCRdb, this immuneACCESS dataset retains in-frame rearrangements with V and J assigned. A fraction of the clones does not appear; measured against another copy, unresolved V genes explain less than half of the discrepancy, and the remainder lacks a known reason. For this sample there are around 690,000 clones; about 92% appear just once. The ten largest make up 34% of the sample. The source material was memory CD8+ T cells from PBMCs. In the paper's terms, the cell subset or site label means: CD45RO+ cells pooled with CCR7-negative TemRA cells. The receptors originated from a man aged 18 to 29 in good health. Some clones in this sample may be carry-over from other donors' samples.

V is TRBV19 and J is TRBJ1-5; the D gene is possibly TRBD1 (6 bases). The CDR3 runs to 14 residues. Trimming stripped 3 bases from V and 5 bases from J, with 11 bases between. The germline CDR1 and CDR2 sequences are LNHDA and SQIVND (reference sequence). The CDR3 reads CASSIVTGYQPQHF. CDR3 nucleotides: TGTGCCAGTAGTATTGTAACAGGGTATCAGCCCCAGCATTTT.

This clone was counted only a few times. The J gene is TRBJ2-7, the V gene TRBV2; TRBD2 agrees at 7 bases. The V gene end was trimmed by 5 bases and the J gene end by 3 bases; junction bases not matched to a gene: 7. Germline lookup yields CDR1 SNHLY and CDR2 FYNNEI. The CDR3 is 14 amino acids. Here the CDR3 DNA reads TGTGCCAGCAGTCGACTAGCAACCAACTACGAGCAGTACTTC. This translates into CASSRLATNYEQYF.

V usage is TRBV27 and J usage is TRBJ2-5; D is tentatively TRBD1 or TRBD2 (5 bases each). Germline CDR1 reads MNHEY; CDR2 reads SMNVEV (reference sequence). The V gene lost 4 bases and the J gene lost 3 bases, with 12 bases spanning the gap. This CDR3 spans 14 amino acids. CDR3 bases: TGTGCCAGCAGTTACGCCGGGGCAAAAGAGACCCAGTACTTC. Translating gives CASSYAGAKETQYF.

The chain couples TRBV5-8 to TRBJ2-5, with 10 bases matching TRBD2. Germline V CDR1 and CDR2: SGHTS, YDEGEE. The CDR3 consists of 15 residues. The V and J ends lost 3 bases and 1 base, in that order; junction bases with no gene match: 3. This CDR3 reads CASSSGTSVQETQYF. In DNA form, the CDR3 reads TGTGCCAGCAGCTCCGGGACTAGCGTCCAAGAGACCCAGTACTTC.

The gene calls are TRBV7-8 and TRBJ2-7; no firm D call. Germline assignment: CDR1 SGHVS and CDR2 FQNEAQ. This CDR3 has 14 amino acids. Trimming took off 1 base at V and 2 bases at J, with 9 bases between the two ends. The CDR3 spells CASSLVSETYEQYF. The CDR3 DNA follows: TGTGCCAGCAGCTTAGTTTCGGAGACCTACGAGCAGTACTTC. The full variable domain, its missing parts supplied by reference TRBV7-8 and TRBJ2-7, is GAGVSQSPRYKVAKRGQDVALRCDPISGHVSLFWYQQALGQGPEFLTYFQNEAQLDKSGLPSDRFFAERPEGSVSTLKIQRTQQEDSAVYLCASSLVSETYEQYFGPGTRLTVT.

The rearrangement links TRBV28 to TRBJ2-2, with 9 bases that match TRBD1. The germline V gene has CDR1 MDHEN and CDR2 SYDVKM. The CDR3 totals 15 residues. The junction had 5 bases not matched to a gene; V was cut back by 3 bases and J by 6 bases. DNA for the CDR3: TGTGCCAGCAGTTTCCGGACAGGGGTTGCCGGGGAGCTGTTTTTT. This gives the protein CASSFRTGVAGELFF.

In the case of this clone: At one boundary the junction diverges from the germline segment, which might be a read error. J is TRBJ2-7 and V is TRBV6-1, with 8 bases lining up with TRBD1. Germline assignment: CDR1 MNHNS and CDR2 SASEGT. This CDR3 comprises 8 residues. CDR3 loop: CASGTGRF. CDR3 in DNA: TGTGCCAGCGGGACAGGAAGATTC.

This rearrangement joins TRBV11-3 to TRBJ2-7, with 7 bases that match TRBD1. Germline-derived CDR1 and CDR2 are SGHNT and YENEEA. The CDR3 is 14 amino acids. Losses at the gene ends were 5 bases for V and 2 bases for J; bases not matched to a gene: 6. This CDR3 is CASSQGDGPYEQYF. CDR3 DNA sequence: TGTGCCAGCAGCCAGGGGGACGGGCCCTACGAGCAGTACTTC.

The genes are TRBV10-2 and TRBJ2-3; the D gene is possibly TRBD1 (6 bases). The V end lost 8 bases, the J end lost 5 bases, and 14 bases lay between the germline ends. The CDR3 runs 13 residues. Germline CDR1 is WSHSY and CDR2 is SAAADI. CDR3 DNA sequence: TGCGCCAGCCTTGAGGGGGAGAAAGATACGCAGTATTTT. Its protein product is CASLEGEKDTQYF.

The chain employs TRBV9 and TRBJ1-2, with TRBD1 identical over 7 bases. CDR1 is SGDLS and CDR2 is YYNGEE in the germline V gene. The CDR3 is 15 amino acids. V shed 4 bases, J shed 4 bases, and the junction held 10 bases outside the gene matches. The CDR3 bases are TGTGCCAGCAGCACCAACAGGGGTGTAAGCTATGGCTACACCTTC. This codes for CASSTNRGVSYGYTF. Complete variable domain (other parts from reference TRBV9 and TRBJ1-2): DSGVTQTPKHLITATGQRVTLRCSPRSGDLSVYWYQQSLDQGLQFLIQYYNGEERAKGNILERFSAQQFPDLHSELNLSSLELGDSALYFCASSTNRGVSYGYTFGSGTRLTVV.

The chain has TRBV6-6 and TRBJ2-7; D not certain. V shed 0 bases and J shed 5 bases, with 5 bases lying between them. Germline V lookup: CDR1 MNHNY, CDR2 SVGAGI (reference sequence). The CDR3 is 12 amino acids. CDR3 sequence (DNA): TGTGCCAGCAGTTACTCAATCCACGAGCAGTACTTC. This encodes CASSYSIHEQYF.

This chain joins TRBV28 and TRBJ2-1, with D perhaps matching TRBD2 (7 bases). The CDR3 has 16 residues. V lost 8 bases and J lost 4, with 21 bases in between. Germline V gene data show CDR1 as MDHEN and CDR2 as SYDVKM. CDR3 DNA: TGTGCCAGCCGCTCAGGGGCTAGCGGACCGTACAATGAGCAGTTCTTC. Encoded protein: CASRSGASGPYNEQFF.